The next 10 T cell receptor beta chains were all read from a single sample in a study of blood T cell repertoires in COVID-19. Repertoires were generated with immunoSEQ multiplex PCR, while TCRdb's copy carries only in-frame clones and drops some. The data contain approximately 67,000 clones, 82% of them singletons. The sequenced sample was peripheral blood. The source of these receptors is a man in his sixties with acute or convalescent COVID-19.

This clone appeared a few times. The chain carries TRBV7-9 and TRBJ1-1; 9 bases align to TRBD1. There are 17 residues in the CDR3. With V trimmed by 4 bases and J by 3 bases, 12 bases remained unmatched. Germline V gene lookup returns CDR1 SEHNR and CDR2 FQNEAQ (reference sequence). CDR3 sequence (DNA): TGTGCCAGCAGCTCCAGGAGACGGGACAGGGACCACACTGAAGCTTTCTTT. Translation: CASSSRRRDRDHTEAFF.

The gene calls are TRBV7-9 and TRBJ1-1; D is undetermined. This CDR3 contains 14 residues. V lost 4 bases to trimming and J lost 1 base, with 10 bases between them. Germline V CDR1 and CDR2: SEHNR, FQNEAQ (reference sequence). CDR3 DNA: TGTGCCAGCAGCTCCCGGTCCAAGAACACTGAAGCTTTCTTT. Translation gives CASSSRSKNTEAFF.

CDR3: CASSQISGGNTEAFF. The CDR3 nucleotides read TGTGCCAGCTCCCAAATCTCGGGGGGGAACACTGAAGCTTTCTTT. The V call is TRBV18, the J call TRBJ1-1; D perhaps matches TRBD1 (5 bases). The CDR3 spans 15 residues. Trimming removed 6 bases at V and 1 base at J, with 15 bases between. Germline V gene sequence: CDR1 KGHSH, CDR2 LQKENI. Full variable domain (rest looked up from reference TRBV18 and TRBJ1-1): NAGVMQNPRHLVRRRGQEARLRCSPMKGHSHVYWYRQLPEEGLKFMVYLQKENIIDESGMPKERFSAEFPKEGPSILRIQQVVRGDSAAYFCASSQISGGNTEAFFGQGTRLTVV.

This sequence joins TRBV3-1 (or the pseudogene TRBV3-2) and TRBJ1-5; maybe TRBD1 (5 bases). Trimming shortened V by 4 bases and J by 8 bases, and 18 bases separated the two germline ends. Germline V gene data show CDR1 as LGHDT and CDR2 as YNNKEL (reference sequence). The CDR3 covers 15 residues. In DNA form, the CDR3 reads TGTGCCAGCAGCCCGACGGGACTCCAAAGGGAGCCCCAGCATTTT. Protein sequence: CASSPTGLQREPQHF.

The rearrangement links TRBV15 to TRBJ2-1; D is ambiguous. Germline CDR1 reads LNHNV; CDR2 reads YYDKDF (reference sequence). The CDR3 sequence is 11 residues long. V was pared by 5 bases and J by 3 bases, with 2 bases between. CDR3 amino acids: CATSYYNEQFF. CDR3 nucleotide sequence: TGTGCCACCAGCTACTACAATGAGCAGTTCTTC.

This chain links TRBV5-1 with TRBJ1-1; 8 positions match TRBD1. CDR1 is SGHRS and CDR2 is YFSETQ in the germline V gene. This CDR3 region has 17 residues. V shed 5 bases, J shed 6 bases, and the junction held 18 bases outside the gene matches. The CDR3 protein is CASRHWTGNDVVAEAFF. CDR3 DNA: TGCGCCAGCAGACATTGGACAGGGAATGATGTAGTCGCTGAAGCTTTCTTT.

The chain uses TRBV2 and TRBJ1-6, with 9 bases matching TRBD1. Unmatched junction bases numbered 0, after V lost 3 bases and J lost 3 bases. The CDR3 is 15 residues long. Germline-derived CDR1 and CDR2 are SNHLY and FYNNEI. The CDR3 DNA is TGTGCCAGCAGTGAGGGACAGGGCTATAATTCACCCCTCCACTTT. Its translation is CASSEGQGYNSPLHF.

The chain uses TRBV29-1 and TRBJ1-2; D is perhaps TRBD1 (6 bases). The germline V gene has CDR1 SQVTM and CDR2 ANQGSEA. The CDR3 runs to 14 residues. The ends were cut back, 1 base at V and 12 bases at J, with 21 bases in the middle. Written as DNA, the CDR3 is TGCAGCGTTGAAGGGATGGGGACATTTAACTACGACACCTTC. This encodes CSVEGMGTFNYDTF.

V usage is TRBV10-1 and J usage is TRBJ1-2, with D unclear. Trimming took 5 bases from V and 2 from J, leaving 21 bases between them. The CDR3 loop spans 17 amino acids. Germline V gene data show CDR1 as WNHNN and CDR2 as SYGVQD (reference sequence). CDR3: CASSKKNDTDQNYGYTF. The CDR3 coding sequence is TGCGCCAGCAGTAAGAAGAATGACACCGACCAAAACTATGGCTACACCTTC.

The V and J genes are TRBV19 and TRBJ2-2, with D perhaps TRBD2 (5 bases). CDR3 length: 14 amino acids. The V end was cut by 6 bases, the J end by 5 bases, with 13 bases between. Looked up from germline, CDR1 is LNHDA and CDR2 is SQIVND (reference sequence). CDR3 DNA sequence: TGTGCCAGTAGCGGGGAAGTGAGGACCGGGGAGCTGTTTTTT. The encoded protein is CASSGEVRTGELFF.